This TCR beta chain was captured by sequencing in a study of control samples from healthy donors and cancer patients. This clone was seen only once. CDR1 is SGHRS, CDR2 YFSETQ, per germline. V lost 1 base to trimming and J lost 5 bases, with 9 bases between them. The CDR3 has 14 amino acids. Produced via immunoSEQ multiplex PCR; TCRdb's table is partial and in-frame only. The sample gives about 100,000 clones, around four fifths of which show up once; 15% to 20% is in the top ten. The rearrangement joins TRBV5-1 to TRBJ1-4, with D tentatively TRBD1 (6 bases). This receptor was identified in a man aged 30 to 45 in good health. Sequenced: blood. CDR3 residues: CASSLNGGNEKLFF. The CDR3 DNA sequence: TGCGCCAGCAGCTTGAATGGGGGCAATGAAAAACTGTTTTTT.